Listed below are T cell receptor beta chains from one sample, sequenced in a study of cytomegalovirus exposure and HLA in healthy donors. Measured with immunoSEQ multiplex PCR; TCRdb has only the in-frame clones, and not every one. The repertoire holds some 250,000 clones, with around 76% as singletons. Sequenced material: PBMCs. The receptors shown here come from a middle-aged woman in good health and CMV-seropositive. Both conserved end residues are part of each CDR3. The D gene is left open where the match is weak. Clone size is given for some rows only: seen once, a few or many times, or a class if the clone is expanded.

V	size	D	J	DNA	CDR3
TRBV7-2	NA	NA	TRBJ1-2	TGTGCCAGCAGCTTAGAAGGGAGGGGATGGGGTGGCTACACCTTC	CASSLEGRGWGGYTF
TRBV11-3	NA	NA	TRBJ2-1	TGTGCCAGCAGCTTAGACGTTGCACCGAGCTCCTACAATGAGCAGTTCTTC	CASSLDVAPSSYNEQFF
TRBV7-2	NA	NA	TRBJ2-7	TGTGCCAGCAGCTCCCAGTGGGCAGGGGAAAGCGAGCAGTACTTC	CASSSQWAGESEQYF
TRBV2	NA	TRBD1	TRBJ1-5	TGTGCCAGCAGCCGCACCTACAGGGGAGATCAGCCCCAGCATTTT	CASSRTYRGDQPQHF
TRBV5-1	NA	TRBD1	TRBJ1-1	TGCGCCAGCAGCTTGAAACGGACAGGGGGATGGATGAACACTGAAGCTTTCTTT	CASSLKRTGGWMNTEAFF
TRBV4-2	NA	TRBD1	TRBJ1-4	TGTGCCAGCAGCCAAGGACAGGGGTATGGTGAAAAACTGTTTTTT	CASSQGQGYGEKLFF
TRBV6-1	few	NA	TRBJ2-1	TGTGCCAGCAGCGCGTTGACTACAGCTGAGCAGTTCTTC	CASSALTTAEQFF
TRBV7-2	few	TRBD1	TRBJ1-5	TGTGCCAGCAGCTTAAGTCGGGACAGGGTTCAGCCCCAGCATTTT	CASSLSRDRVQPQHF
TRBV19	NA	NA	TRBJ1-2	TGTGCCAGTAGTAGGTCGCAGGGTGGCGGCTACACCTTC	CASSRSQGGGYTF
TRBV9	NA	TRBD1	TRBJ1-2	TGTGCCAGCAGCGTAGAGGACAGGGATTTGAATGGCTACACCTTC	CASSVEDRDLNGYTF
TRBV10-3	NA	NA	TRBJ1-1	TGTGCCACCCACCTAGCTTCGCGAGCTTTCTTT	CATHLASRAFF
TRBV11-2	few	NA	TRBJ2-1	TGTGCCAGCAGCAGTACAGGGTCAGTTGGCAATGAGCAGTTCTTC	CASSSTGSVGNEQFF
TRBV11-3	NA	TRBD1	TRBJ2-5	TGTGCCAGCAGCTTAAGGGGGACAGGCCCAGAGACCCAGTACTTC	CASSLRGTGPETQYF
TRBV5-1	NA	TRBD1	TRBJ1-6	TGCGCCAGCCGGACAGGGGGCTATAATTCACCCCTCCACTTT	CASRTGGYNSPLHF
TRBV30	NA	TRBD2	TRBJ2-1	TGTGCCTGGAGTAAGGGGGGCGGGGGGCACTACAATGAGCAGTTCTTC	CAWSKGGGGHYNEQFF
TRBV30	once	NA	TRBJ1-2	TGTGCCTGGAGATTGGGGGGGGGCCATGGCTACACCTTC	CAWRLGGGHGYTF
TRBV30	NA	NA	TRBJ1-6	TGTGCCTGGAGTGTGGCAGGGATTAACTCCCCCCTCCACTTT	CAWSVAGINSPLHF
TRBV2	NA	TRBD1	TRBJ1-6	TGTGCCAGCAGTCTAGGGGGCGCGAATTCACCCCTCCACTTT	CASSLGGANSPLHF
TRBV6-6	few	NA	TRBJ1-1	TGTGCCAGCAGTTACCCAGGGAAGACTGAAGCTTTCTTT	CASSYPGKTEAFF